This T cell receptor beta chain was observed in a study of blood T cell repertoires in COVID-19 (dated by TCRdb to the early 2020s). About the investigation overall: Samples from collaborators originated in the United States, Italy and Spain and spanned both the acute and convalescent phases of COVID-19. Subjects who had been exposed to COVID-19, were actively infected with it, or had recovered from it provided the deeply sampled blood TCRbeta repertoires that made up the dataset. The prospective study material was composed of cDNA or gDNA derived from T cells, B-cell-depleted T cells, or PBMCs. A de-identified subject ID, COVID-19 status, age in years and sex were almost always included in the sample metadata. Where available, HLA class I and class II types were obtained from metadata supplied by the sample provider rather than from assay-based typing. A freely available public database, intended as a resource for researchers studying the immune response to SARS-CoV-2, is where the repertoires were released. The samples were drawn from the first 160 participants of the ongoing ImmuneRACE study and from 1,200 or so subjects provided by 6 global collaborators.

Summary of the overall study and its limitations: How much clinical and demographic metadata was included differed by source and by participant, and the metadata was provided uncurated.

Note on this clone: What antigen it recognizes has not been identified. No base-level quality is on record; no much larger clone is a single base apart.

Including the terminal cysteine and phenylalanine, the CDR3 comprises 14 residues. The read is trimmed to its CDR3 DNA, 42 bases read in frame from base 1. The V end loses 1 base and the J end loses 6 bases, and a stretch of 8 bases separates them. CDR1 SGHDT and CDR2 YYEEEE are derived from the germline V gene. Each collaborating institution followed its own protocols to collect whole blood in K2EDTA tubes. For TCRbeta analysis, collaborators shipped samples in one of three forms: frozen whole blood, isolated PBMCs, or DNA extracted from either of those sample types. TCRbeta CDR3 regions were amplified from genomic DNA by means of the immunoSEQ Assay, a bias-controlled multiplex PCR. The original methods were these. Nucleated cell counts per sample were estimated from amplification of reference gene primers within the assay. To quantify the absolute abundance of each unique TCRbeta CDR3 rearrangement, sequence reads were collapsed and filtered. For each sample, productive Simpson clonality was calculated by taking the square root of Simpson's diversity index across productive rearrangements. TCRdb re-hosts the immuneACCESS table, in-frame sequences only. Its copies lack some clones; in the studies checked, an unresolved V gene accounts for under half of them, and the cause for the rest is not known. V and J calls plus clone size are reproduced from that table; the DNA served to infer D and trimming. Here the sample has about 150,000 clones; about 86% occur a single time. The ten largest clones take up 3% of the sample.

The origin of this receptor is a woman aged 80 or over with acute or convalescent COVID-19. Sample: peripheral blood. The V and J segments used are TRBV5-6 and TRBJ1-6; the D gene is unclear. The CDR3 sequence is CASSLFGPNSPLHF. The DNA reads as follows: TGTGCCAGCAGCTTGTTTGGGCCTAATTCACCCCTCCACTTT.